Each of the 10 T cell receptor beta chains below was sequenced from the same sample in a study of cytomegalovirus exposure and HLA in healthy donors. A multiplex PCR was run with 60 Vbeta primers and 13 Jbeta primers. The table came from immunoSEQ multiplex PCR; TCRdb's copy has only in-frame clones and leaves some out. The sample yields about 140,000 clones, under 70% seen once. The sample was PBMCs. These receptors were collected from a man younger than 40 in good health and CMV-seropositive.

The J gene is TRBJ2-5, the V gene TRBV7-3; TRBD2 aligns across 7 bases. The assigned J gene may be wrong: the sequence end matches TRBJ2-7 better. The CDR3 is made up of 16 amino acids. Germline values: CDR1 SGHTA, CDR2 FQGTGA. The CDR3 reads CASSFSPALALSEQYF. CDR3 bases: TGTGCCAGCAGCTTTTCCCCCGCACTAGCGTTGAGCGAGCAGTACTTC.

This clone was observed a few times. The chain links TRBV28 to TRBJ1-2, with a possible D match to TRBD1 (6 bases). The CDR3 has 14 amino acids. Trimming removed 8 bases at V and 7 bases at J, with 20 bases between. Germline lookup yields CDR1 MDHEN and CDR2 SYDVKM. CDR3 DNA sequence: TGTGCCAGCCTGCCAGGGGCGGTTTCTTCTGGCTACACCTTC. The encoded protein is CASLPGAVSSGYTF.

The V call is TRBV9, the J call TRBJ2-7; 8 bases are shared with TRBD1. Germline CDR1 is SGDLS and CDR2 is YYNGEE. The CDR3 has 15 amino acids. The J segment lost 1 base and the V segment lost 4 bases, leaving 7 bases of the junction unmatched. The chain's CDR3 is CASSPRGQGSYEQYF. The CDR3 region has the DNA TGTGCCAGCAGCCCACGCGGACAGGGTTCCTACGAGCAGTACTTC.

The V and J genes are TRBV5-1 and TRBJ2-3; TRBD2 matches at 8 bases. This CDR3 has 13 amino acids. The trim removed 2 bases at V and 12 bases at J, leaving 8 bases unmatched. Germline CDR1 and CDR2: SGHRS and YFSETQ. The CDR3 sequence: CASSLLAEGIQYF. Here the CDR3 DNA reads TGCGCCAGCAGCTTACTAGCGGAGGGGATTCAGTATTTT.

The CDR3 DNA is TGTGCCTGCCTTCTACGGGACAGACGGAGAAGCGGGAGCTACAATGAGCAGTTCTTC. Translated, it gives CACLLRDRRRSGSYNEQFF. V usage is TRBV30 and J usage is TRBJ2-1; D might be TRBD2 (8 bases). The V end was cut by 6 bases, the J end by 3 bases, with 30 bases between. The CDR3 spans 19 residues. Germline V CDR1 and CDR2: GTSNPN, SVGIG (reference sequence).

The chain uses TRBV28 and TRBJ2-7, with unresolved D. The germline gives CDR1 MDHEN, CDR2 SYDVKM. Trimming removed 2 bases at V and 0 bases at J, with 8 bases between. The CDR3 totals 14 residues. The CDR3, as DNA: TGTGCCAGCAGTTTACCGTTATTCTCCTACGAGCAGTACTTC. Translated, it gives CASSLPLFSYEQYF.

The chain carries TRBV7-2 and TRBJ1-1; no reliable D call. The germline CDR1 and CDR2 sequences are SGHTA and FQGNSA. V gave up 2 bases and J gave up 9 bases, with 13 bases separating them. The CDR3 is 13 residues long. The CDR3 region has the DNA TGTGCCAGCAGCTTAAGCCTTTCTAGGAAAGCTTTCTTT. Amino acid sequence: CASSLSLSRKAFF. The whole variable domain, remainder taken from reference TRBV7-2 and TRBJ1-1, is GAGVSQSPSNKVTEKGKDVELRCDPISGHTALYWYRQSLGQGLEFLIYFQGNSAPDKSGLPSDRFSAERTGGSVSTLTIQRTQQEDSAVYLCASSLSLSRKAFFGQGTRLTVV.

The J gene is TRBJ2-7, the V gene TRBV5-1; 8 positions match TRBD2. Germline assignment: CDR1 SGHRS and CDR2 YFSETQ. Germline trimming cut 0 bases from V and 6 bases from J; bases unmatched to any gene: 5. CDR3 length: 14 amino acids. CDR3 DNA: TGCGCCAGCAGCTTGGGACGGGAGGGCTTCGAGCAGTACTTC. The encoded protein is CASSLGREGFEQYF.

The chain couples TRBV10-3 to TRBJ2-7, with 7 nucleotides matching TRBD2. V dropped 4 bases and J dropped 5; count of bases not matched to a gene: 5. CDR3 length equals 13 residues. Germline CDR1 reads ENHRY; CDR2 reads SYGVKD. CDR3 amino acids: CAISVAGVDEQYF. The CDR3 DNA follows: TGTGCCATCAGTGTGGCGGGAGTCGACGAGCAGTACTTC.

This sequence joins TRBV7-2 and TRBJ1-3; D is ambiguous. The CDR3 has 14 residues. Germline assignment: CDR1 SGHTA and CDR2 FQGNSA. Trimming pared 1 base from V and 3 bases from J, leaving 7 bases between. The CDR3 nucleotides are TGTGCCAGCAGCTTAGACCCGGTTGGAAACACCATATATTTT. It encodes CASSLDPVGNTIYF.